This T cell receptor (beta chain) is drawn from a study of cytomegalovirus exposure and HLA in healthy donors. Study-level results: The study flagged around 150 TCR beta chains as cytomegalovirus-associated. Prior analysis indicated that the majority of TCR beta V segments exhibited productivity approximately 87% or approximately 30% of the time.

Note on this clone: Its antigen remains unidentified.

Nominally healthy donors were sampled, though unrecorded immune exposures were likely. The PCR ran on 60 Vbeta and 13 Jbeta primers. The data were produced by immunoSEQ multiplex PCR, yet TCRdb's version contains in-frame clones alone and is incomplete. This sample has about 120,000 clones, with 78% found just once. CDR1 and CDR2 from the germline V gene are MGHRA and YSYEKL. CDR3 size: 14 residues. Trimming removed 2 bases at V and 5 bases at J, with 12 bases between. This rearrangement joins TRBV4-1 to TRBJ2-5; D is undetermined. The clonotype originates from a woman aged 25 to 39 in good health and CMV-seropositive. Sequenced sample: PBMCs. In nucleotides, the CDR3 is TGCGCCAGCAGCCAACCCACTACCCCCGAGACCCAGTACTTC. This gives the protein CASSQPTTPETQYF.